This TCR beta chain was recorded in a study of T cells in localized non-small cell lung cancer. Study outcomes and limitations: There were a median 57 of the top 100 tumor clones appearing in adjacent lung. The highest T cell clonality was in uninvolved adjacent lung, above tumor. The study sequenced only one region of the tumor. As a result, intratumor heterogeneity could not be excluded and remains possible. Elevated blood T cell density was associated with longer overall survival.

Germline V CDR1 and CDR2: SQVTM, ANQGSEA. After removal of 5 bases from V and 0 bases from J, the junction contained 9 bases not matched to a gene. CDR3 length: 15 amino acids. Produced via immunoSEQ multiplex PCR; TCRdb's table is partial and in-frame only. This table holds 40,000 to 60,000 clones, about 87% found once. In the case of this clone: Its antigen remains unknown.

The rearrangement uses TRBV29-1 and TRBJ1-1; 7 bases fit TRBD1. The source of this sequence is a female donor with stage II lung adenocarcinoma. Sequencing used PBMCs, obtained before any cancer treatment. The CDR3 loop is CSVPQGGSMNTEAFF. The CDR3 DNA sequence: TGCAGCGTTCCCCAGGGGGGATCAATGAACACTGAAGCTTTCTTT.